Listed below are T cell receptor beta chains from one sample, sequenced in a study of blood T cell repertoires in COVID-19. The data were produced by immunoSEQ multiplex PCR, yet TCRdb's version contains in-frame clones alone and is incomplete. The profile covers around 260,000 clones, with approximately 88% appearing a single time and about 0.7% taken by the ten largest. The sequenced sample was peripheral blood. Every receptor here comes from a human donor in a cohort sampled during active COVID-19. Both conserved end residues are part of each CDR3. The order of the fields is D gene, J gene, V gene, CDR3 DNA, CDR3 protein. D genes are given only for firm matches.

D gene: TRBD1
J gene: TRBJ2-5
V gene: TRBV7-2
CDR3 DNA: TGTGCCAGCAGCTCCGGACAGGGGCACAAAAAGACCCAGTACTTC
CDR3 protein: CASSSGQGHKKTQYF

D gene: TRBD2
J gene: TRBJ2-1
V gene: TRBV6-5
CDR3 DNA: TGTGCCAGCAGTCCTAGCGGGAGTTCCTACAATGAGCAGTTCTTC
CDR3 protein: CASSPSGSSYNEQFF

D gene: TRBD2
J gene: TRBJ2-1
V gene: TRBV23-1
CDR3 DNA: TGCGCCAGCAGTCAACCCGGGACTAGCGGGGGGCTATACAATGAGCAGTTCTTC
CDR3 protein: CASSQPGTSGGLYNEQFF

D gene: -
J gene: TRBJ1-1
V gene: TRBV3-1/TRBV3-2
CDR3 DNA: TGTGCCAGCAGCCAAGTGTCAGGGAACACTGAAGCTTTCTTT
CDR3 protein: CASSQVSGNTEAFF

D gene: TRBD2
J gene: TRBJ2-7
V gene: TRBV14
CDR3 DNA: TGTGCCAGCAGCCAAACGGAGAACCTAGCGGATTACGAGCAGTACTTC
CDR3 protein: CASSQTENLADYEQYF

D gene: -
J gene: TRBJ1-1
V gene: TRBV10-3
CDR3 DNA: TGTGCCATCAGTGAGGAACAGGCCATCTCTGCGAACACTGAAGCTTTCTTT
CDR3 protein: CAISEEQAISANTEAFF

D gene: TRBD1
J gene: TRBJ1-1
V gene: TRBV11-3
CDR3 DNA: TGTGCCAGCAGCCCGAGACAGGGGGCAAACACTGAAGCTTTCTTT
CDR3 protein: CASSPRQGANTEAFF

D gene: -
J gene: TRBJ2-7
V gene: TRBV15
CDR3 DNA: TGTGCCACCAGCAACGAACGGGGGTCCTACGAGCAGTACTTC
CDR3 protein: CATSNERGSYEQYF

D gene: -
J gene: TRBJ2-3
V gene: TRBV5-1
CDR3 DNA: TGCGCCAGCACCCAAGGATCCGCTAGCGCAGATACGCAGTATTTT
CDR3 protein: CASTQGSASADTQYF

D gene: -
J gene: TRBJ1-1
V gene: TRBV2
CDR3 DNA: TGTGCCAGCAGTGAACAGAGGGCCCTGGGGACTGAAGCTTTCTTT
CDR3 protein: CASSEQRALGTEAFF

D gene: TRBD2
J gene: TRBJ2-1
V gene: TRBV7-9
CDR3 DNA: TGTGCCAGCACGGTTAGCGGGAGCTCCTACAATGAGCAGTTCTTC
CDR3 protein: CASTVSGSSYNEQFF

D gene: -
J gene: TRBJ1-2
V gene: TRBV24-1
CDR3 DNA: TGTGCCACCAGTGTTCAGGCTAACTATGGCTACACCTTC
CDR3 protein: CATSVQANYGYTF

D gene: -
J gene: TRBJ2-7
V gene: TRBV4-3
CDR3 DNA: TGCGCCAGCAGCCAAGATGCAGAGGCCTACGAGCAGTACTTC
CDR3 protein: CASSQDAEAYEQYF

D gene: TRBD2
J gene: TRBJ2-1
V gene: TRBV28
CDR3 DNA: TGTGCCAGCAGTCTAGCTAGCGGGAGTTCCAATGAGCAGTTCTTC
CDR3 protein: CASSLASGSSNEQFF

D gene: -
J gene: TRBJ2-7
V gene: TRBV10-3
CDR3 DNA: TGTGCCATCAGTGATTACAGAACCTACGAGCAGTACTTC
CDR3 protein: CAISDYRTYEQYF

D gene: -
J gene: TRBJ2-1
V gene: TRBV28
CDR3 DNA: TGTGCCAGCAGTCCAGTGAACTCCTACAATGAGCAGTTCTTC
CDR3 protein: CASSPVNSYNEQFF

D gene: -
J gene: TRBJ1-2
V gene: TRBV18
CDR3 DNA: TGTGCCAGCTCACCGGACGGACTTAACTATGGCTACACCTTC
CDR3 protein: CASSPDGLNYGYTF

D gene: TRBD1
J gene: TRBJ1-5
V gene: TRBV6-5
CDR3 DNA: TGTGCCAGCAGCGAGGACAGGGCGAGTCAGCCCCAGCATTTT
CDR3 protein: CASSEDRASQPQHF

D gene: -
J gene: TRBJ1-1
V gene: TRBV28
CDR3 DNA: TGTGCCAGCAGTTTCCCTCGAGAGGACACTGAAGCTTTCTTT
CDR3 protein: CASSFPREDTEAFF

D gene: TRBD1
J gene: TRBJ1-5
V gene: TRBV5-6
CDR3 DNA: TGTGCCAGCAGCTTGTCAGGGGGCACGCTCAATCAGCCCCAGCATTTT
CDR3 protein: CASSLSGGTLNQPQHF

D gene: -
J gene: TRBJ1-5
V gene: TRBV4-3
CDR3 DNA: TGCGCCAGCAGCCAAGATTGGCAGGGCAATCAGCCCCAGCATTTT
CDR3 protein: CASSQDWQGNQPQHF

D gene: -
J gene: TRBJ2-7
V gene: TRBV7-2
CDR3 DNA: TGTGCCAGCAGCGACGAACCCGGGACTTCCTACGAGCAGTACTTC
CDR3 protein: CASSDEPGTSYEQYF

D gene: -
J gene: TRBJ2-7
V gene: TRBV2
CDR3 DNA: TGTGCCAGCAGAGGCGGACTCTACGAGCAGTACTTC
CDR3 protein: CASRGGLYEQYF

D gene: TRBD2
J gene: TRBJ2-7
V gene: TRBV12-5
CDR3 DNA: TGTGCTAGAGGTTTGGCCGAGCGGGAGGGCTTTAAGGGGTCCTACGAGCAGTACTTC
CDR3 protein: CARGLAEREGFKGSYEQYF

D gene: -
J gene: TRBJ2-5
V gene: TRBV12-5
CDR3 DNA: TGTGCTAGTGGTTTGGGGGCCTGGGAGACCCAGTACTTC
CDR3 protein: CASGLGAWETQYF

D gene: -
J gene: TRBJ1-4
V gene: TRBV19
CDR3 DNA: TGTGCCACCCAGCGAACGCGGGTCTATAATGAAAAACTGTTTTTT
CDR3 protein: CATQRTRVYNEKLFF